These 32 T cell receptor beta chains were all obtained from the same sample, sequenced in a study of T cell changes during pregnancy in multiple sclerosis. Libraries were prepared by immunoSEQ multiplex PCR; TCRdb keeps only in-frame clonotypes and omits some of them. The repertoire holds 40,000 to 45,000 clones, with 85% to 95% as singletons. This sample comprised CD8+ T cells from peripheral blood mononuclear cells, obtained in the third trimester of pregnancy. Source of these receptors: a female donor with multiple sclerosis, enrolled in a pregnancy study.

The DNA of the CDR3 is TGTGCCAGCAGTTTAGGCCCCCTTAGGCTAGCGGGAATCTACGAGCAGTACTTC. Translated: CASSLGPLRLAGIYEQYF. The rearrangement uses TRBV27 and TRBJ2-7; the match to TRBD2 covers 9 bases. With 2 bases clipped from V and 3 bases from J, the junction kept 14 bases outside the gene matches. The CDR3 extends over 18 amino acids. Germline V gives CDR1 MNHEY, CDR2 SMNVEV (reference sequence).

This clone was counted once. In DNA form, the CDR3 reads TGTGCCAGCAGCCAAGACTACTCCACAGATACGCAGTATTTT. Protein sequence: CASSQDYSTDTQYF. The chain uses TRBV14 and TRBJ2-3; D not certain. The germline CDR1 and CDR2 sequences are SGHDN and FVKESK. The V gene lost 0 bases and the J gene lost 2 bases, with 6 bases spanning the gap. The CDR3 extends over 14 amino acids.

The V and J genes are TRBV27 and TRBJ2-7; 8 nucleotides align to TRBD2. V lost 2 bases to trimming and J lost 8 bases; unmatched junction nucleotides: 11. Germline CDR1 MNHEY, CDR2 SMNVEV (reference sequence). The CDR3 is made up of 15 amino acids. CDR3 nucleotide sequence: TGTGCCAGCAGTTTAGGAACCCGGGCGGGGGGCCAGCAGTACTTC. Amino acids: CASSLGTRAGGQQYF.

There are a few counts of this clone. J is TRBJ2-7 and V is TRBV5-1; D is possibly TRBD2 (5 bases). CDR1 is SGHRS and CDR2 is YFSETQ in the germline V gene. Trimming took 1 base from V and 2 from J, leaving 13 bases between them. CDR3 length: 15 amino acids. CDR3 in DNA: TGCGCCAGCAGCTTGAGGGCGGGTGGGGCCTACGAGCAGTACTTC. This encodes CASSLRAGGAYEQYF.

V and J are TRBV7-2 and TRBJ2-2; maybe TRBD2 (6 bases). The CDR3 extends over 14 amino acids. CDR1 SGHTA and CDR2 FQGNSA come from the germline V gene. V dropped 1 base and J dropped 6 bases, with 9 bases sitting between them. In nucleotides, the CDR3 is TGTGCCAGCAGCTTAGAGGCGGGATCCGGGGAGCTGTTTTTT. Residues: CASSLEAGSGELFF.

V gene TRBV6-1 combines with J gene TRBJ2-2; D unresolved. This CDR3 region has 15 residues. Germline V lookup: CDR1 MNHNS, CDR2 SASEGT. V was trimmed by 5 bases and J by 1 base, leaving 11 bases between them. The CDR3 loop is CASSTSVRNTGELFF. The CDR3 DNA reads as TGTGCCAGCAGTACCTCCGTTAGGAACACCGGGGAGCTGTTTTTT.

This clone was seen just once. J is TRBJ2-3 and V is TRBV27, with a possible D match to TRBD2 (5 bases). This CDR3 has 15 amino acids. CDR1 is MNHEY and CDR2 is SMNVEV in the germline V gene (reference sequence). The V and J ends lost 5 bases and 1 base respectively, with 13 bases between them. CDR3 in amino acids: CASSLWTSRTDTQYF. CDR3 nucleotide sequence: TGTGCCAGCAGTCTTTGGACTTCCCGCACAGATACGCAGTATTTT.

The CDR3 protein is CASSDGLAISYEQYF. The CDR3 nucleotides are TGTGCCAGCAGTGACGGGCTAGCGATTTCCTACGAGCAGTACTTC. The chain carries TRBV6-4 and TRBJ2-7; D is perhaps TRBD2 (6 bases). This CDR3 is 15 amino acids long. CDR1 and CDR2 (germline): MRHNA, SNTAGT. The V gene lost 2 bases and the J gene lost 1 base, with 12 bases spanning the gap.

V and J are TRBV6-6 and TRBJ1-5, with a weak D call TRBD1 (5 bases). Trimming left V 8 bases short and J 6 bases short, with 20 bases between. The CDR3 is 15 residues long. Germline CDR1 reads MNHNY; CDR2 reads SVGAGI (reference sequence). CDR3: CASYSPGGRGQPQHF. CDR3 coding DNA: TGTGCCAGCTACTCCCCGGGGGGGAGGGGTCAGCCCCAGCATTTT.

The J gene is TRBJ2-7, the V gene TRBV27, with D possibly being TRBD2 (5 bases). The V end lost 0 bases, the J end lost 0 bases, and 9 bases lay between the germline ends. In germline, CDR1 is MNHEY, CDR2 SMNVEV (reference sequence). The CDR3 runs to 15 residues. CDR3 DNA: TGTGCCAGCAGTTTATCCGGGGAAAGCTCCTACGAGCAGTACTTC. Its translation: CASSLSGESSYEQYF.

The chain couples TRBV29-1 to TRBJ1-2, with unresolved D. The CDR3 contains 13 residues. V was cut by 3 bases and J by 0 bases, with 8 bases left in between. Per the germline V gene, CDR1 is SQVTM and CDR2 is ANQGSEA. The CDR3 here is CSVEGSSNYGYTF. The CDR3 DNA reads TGCAGCGTTGAGGGCAGCTCTAACTATGGCTACACCTTC. Based on the CDR3 plus reference TRBV29-1 and TRBJ1-2, the full variable domain is SAVISQKPSRDICQRGTSLTIQCQVDSQVTMMFWYRQQPGQSLTLIATANQGSEATYESGFVIDKFPISRPNLTFSTLTVSNMSPEDSSIYLCSVEGSSNYGYTFGSGTRLTVV.

The chain carries TRBV5-8 and TRBJ1-5; D remains unclear. This CDR3 has 14 residues. V shed 0 bases and J shed 7 bases, with 11 bases lying between them. The germline CDR1 and CDR2 sequences are SGHTS and YDEGEE. The DNA for the CDR3 is TGTGCCAGCAGCTTGGATCGGGGATGGCAGCCCCAGCATTTT. Translated: CASSLDRGWQPQHF.

The chain combines TRBV7-2 with TRBJ1-5; 9 bases are shared with TRBD1. The CDR3 has 13 residues. CDR1 and CDR2 from the germline V gene are SGHTA and FQGNSA. Trimming cost V 6 bases and J 7 bases; bases outside gene matches: 4. The CDR3 region is CASSRTGVQPQHF. The CDR3 DNA is TGTGCCAGCAGTCGGACAGGGGTGCAGCCCCAGCATTTT.

The chain combines TRBV7-9 with TRBJ2-1, with D tentatively TRBD2 (6 bases). Germline V gives CDR1 SEHNR, CDR2 FQNEAQ (reference sequence). V dropped 6 bases and J dropped 14 bases, with 14 bases sitting between them. The CDR3 runs 11 residues. The CDR3 here is CASSGRTGEFF. CDR3 DNA sequence: TGTGCCAGCAGTGGGAGGACGGGGGAGTTCTTC. The full variable domain, completed using reference TRBV7-9 and TRBJ2-1, is DTGVSQNPRHKITKRGQNVTFRCDPISEHNRLYWYRQTLGQGPEFLTYFQNEAQLEKSRLLSDRFSAERPKGSFSTLEIQRTEQGDSAMYLCASSGRTGEFFGPGTRLTVL.

The chain recombines TRBV5-1 with TRBJ1-4; D gene ambiguous. Germline V gives CDR1 SGHRS, CDR2 YFSETQ. V gave up 0 bases and J gave up 3 bases, with 15 bases separating them. This CDR3 has 17 residues. The CDR3 sequence is CASSLAGASLANEKLFF. DNA of the CDR3: TGCGCCAGCAGCTTGGCCGGAGCTTCCCTGGCTAATGAAAAACTGTTTTTT.

V usage is TRBV28 and J usage is TRBJ1-2; D gene unclear. Trimming removed 8 bases at V and 8 bases at J, with 3 bases between. CDR3 length equals 8 residues. Germline V gene sequence: CDR1 MDHEN, CDR2 SYDVKM. This chain's CDR3 is CASGGYTF. CDR3 nucleotides: TGTGCCAGCGGCGGCTACACCTTC.

The table lists this clone with a count of one. The rearrangement joins TRBV7-9 to TRBJ1-6; D might be TRBD1 (6 bases). Germline V gives CDR1 SEHNR, CDR2 FQNEAQ (reference sequence). The CDR3 runs 14 residues. V lost 0 bases and J lost 8, with 8 bases in between. The CDR3 protein is CASSLAGGHSPLHF. The DNA of the CDR3 is TGTGCCAGCAGCTTAGCAGGGGGACATTCACCCCTCCACTTT.

The chain carries TRBV30 and TRBJ2-2; TRBD1 is a possible D gene (5 bases). V gave up 6 bases and J gave up 5 bases, with 10 bases separating them. CDR3 length equals 12 residues. Germline CDR1 GTSNPN, CDR2 SVGIG (reference sequence). The CDR3 reads CACPTATGELFF. The CDR3 DNA reads as TGTGCCTGCCCGACAGCAACCGGGGAGCTGTTTTTT.

The count of this clone is one. This rearrangement joins TRBV30 to TRBJ2-7; perhaps TRBD2 as D (6 bases). CDR1 is GTSNPN, CDR2 SVGIG, per germline (reference sequence). CDR3 length: 13 residues. The ends were cut back, 5 bases at V and 0 bases at J, with 11 bases in the middle. The CDR3 nucleotides read TGTGCCTGGGGTTCCGGGAGCTCCTACGAGCAGTACTTC. It encodes CAWGSGSSYEQYF.

This rearrangement joins TRBV15 to TRBJ2-3; no clear D gene. The CDR3 has 15 amino acids. Trimming cost V 0 bases and J 2 bases, with 9 bases left between them. Germline V gives CDR1 LNHNV, CDR2 YYDKDF (reference sequence). For the CDR3, the DNA is TGTGCCACCAGCAGAGATGGAGACCCCACAGATACGCAGTATTTT. It encodes CATSRDGDPTDTQYF. Looking up the rest from reference TRBV15 and TRBJ2-3 gives the full variable domain: DAMVIQNPRYQVTQFGKPVTLSCSQTLNHNVMYWYQQKSSQAPKLLFHYYDKDFNNEADTPDNFQSRRPNTSFCFLDIRSPGLGDTAMYLCATSRDGDPTDTQYFGPGTRLTVL.

V usage is TRBV5-4 and J usage is TRBJ2-7; 10 bases agree with TRBD2. The CDR3 consists of 14 residues. The germline CDR1 and CDR2 sequences are SGHNT and YYREEE (reference sequence). V was pared by 4 bases and J by 5 bases, with 6 bases of the junction left unmatched. The CDR3 bases are TGTGCCAGCAGCCCGACTAGCGGGCTCAACGAGCAGTACTTC. Translation gives CASSPTSGLNEQYF.

By its share, this clone is medium-sized. J is TRBJ2-7 and V is TRBV23-1, with D uncertain. TRBV23-1 is assigned to the ORF class and has an uncertain function. Trimming removed 8 bases from V and 6 bases from J, with 20 bases in between. The CDR3 contains 14 residues. This CDR3 is CASSRRDCTSEQYF. DNA for the CDR3: TGCGCCAGCTCCCGGAGAGATTGTACGAGCGAGCAGTACTTC.

The gene calls are TRBV16 and TRBJ1-2; the D gene is possibly TRBD1 (5 bases). V lost 4 bases, J lost 8 bases, and 17 bases lay in between. The germline CDR1 and CDR2 sequences are KGHSY and FQNENV. The CDR3 contains 14 residues. The CDR3 DNA sequence: TGTGCCAGCAGCCCTCCTTCCCCGACAGAGGGCTACACCTTC. It is translated as CASSPPSPTEGYTF.

The rearrangement uses TRBV20-1 and TRBJ2-1; TRBD2 is a possible D gene (5 bases). The CDR3 is made up of 11 amino acids. The V end was cut by 6 bases, the J end by 6 bases, with 9 bases between. Germline V CDR1 and CDR2: DFQATT, SNEGSKA (reference sequence). In DNA form, the CDR3 reads TGCAGTGCCAAGAGCGGCAATGAGCAGTTCTTC. This codes for CSAKSGNEQFF.

This clone was counted a few times. The chain recombines TRBV2 with TRBJ1-2, with D hard to call. The CDR3 consists of 16 residues. V dropped 3 bases and J dropped 0 bases, with 14 bases sitting between them. Germline V lookup: CDR1 SNHLY, CDR2 FYNNEI. DNA for the CDR3: TGTGCCAGCAGTGAGGTAATAGCAGATCCTAACTATGGCTACACCTTC. Amino acids: CASSEVIADPNYGYTF. The complete variable domain, with remaining parts taken from reference TRBV2 and TRBJ1-2, reads EPEVTQTPSHQVTQMGQEVILRCVPISNHLYFYWYRQILGQKVEFLVSFYNNEISEKSEIFDDQFSVERPDGSNFTLKIRSTKLEDSAMYFCASSEVIADPNYGYTFGSGTRLTVV.

To note about this clone: In the same sample, other DNA sequences code for this CDR3. This chain connects TRBV29-1 to TRBJ2-7, with D perhaps TRBD1 (5 bases). The V end was cut by 1 base, the J end by 2 bases, with 9 bases between. CDR1 is SQVTM, CDR2 ANQGSEA, per germline. The CDR3 loop spans 13 amino acids. CDR3 amino acids: CSVEAQGTYEQYF. The CDR3 region has the DNA TGCAGCGTTGAAGCTCAGGGTACCTACGAGCAGTACTTC.

This rearrangement joins TRBV4-2 to TRBJ1-2, with 8 bases fitting TRBD1. Germline CDR1 reads LGHNA; CDR2 reads YNFKEQ. The CDR3 extends over 16 amino acids. Trimming cost V 1 base and J 0 bases; bases outside gene matches: 4. This CDR3 reads CASSQGGDRTNYGYTF. CDR3 in DNA: TGTGCCAGCAGCCAAGGAGGGGACAGGACTAACTATGGCTACACCTTC.

The chain links TRBV5-6 to TRBJ2-6, with D perhaps TRBD1 (5 bases). The CDR3 totals 16 residues. Germline CDR1 is SGHDT and CDR2 is YYEEEE. Trimming shortened V by 2 bases and J by 0 bases, and 9 bases separated the two germline ends. This CDR3 is CASSFGQVSGANVLTF. CDR3 nucleotide sequence: TGTGCCAGCAGCTTCGGACAAGTCTCTGGGGCCAACGTCCTGACTTTC.

About this clone itself: This sample includes further DNA sequences coding for the same CDR3. The gene calls are TRBV6-4 and TRBJ2-3, with 7 bases aligning to TRBD1. In germline, CDR1 is MRHNA, CDR2 SNTAGT. Trimming at V came to 0 bases and at J to 4 bases, leaving 1 base not matched to a gene. This CDR3 contains 14 residues. CDR3: CASSDSQGADTQYF. The CDR3, as DNA: TGTGCCAGCAGTGACTCGCAGGGGGCAGATACGCAGTATTTT.

V gene TRBV4-3 combines with J gene TRBJ1-1; D not resolved. V dropped 1 base and J dropped 1 base, with 10 bases sitting between them. Germline V CDR1 and CDR2: LGHNA, YSLEER. The CDR3 is 15 residues long. The CDR3 loop reads CASSQGRQQNTEAFF. Here the CDR3 DNA reads TGCGCCAGCAGCCAAGGGCGGCAGCAGAACACTGAAGCTTTCTTT.

The chain couples TRBV30 to TRBJ2-3; 9 nucleotides align to TRBD2. CDR3 length: 16 residues. Germline values: CDR1 GTSNPN, CDR2 SVGIG (reference sequence). The V and J ends lost 3 bases and 1 base, in that order; junction bases with no gene match: 8. As DNA, the CDR3 is TGTGCCTGGAGCATGGTTGGCGGGGGGGGCACAGATACGCAGTATTTT. This codes for CAWSMVGGGGTDTQYF.

A single count supports this clone. The J gene is TRBJ1-2, the V gene TRBV5-4; TRBD1 matches 7 bases. The V segment lost 0 bases and the J segment 10 bases; nucleotides outside the gene matches: 3. The CDR3 totals 12 residues. Looked up from germline, CDR1 is SGHNT and CDR2 is YYREEE (reference sequence). CDR3 coding DNA: TGTGCCAGCAGCTTGGGGCAGGGGGACTACACCTTC. Amino acids: CASSLGQGDYTF.